This T cell receptor beta chain emerged from a study of shared clonotypes between healthy human individuals. Naive CD8 cells comprised CD45RO-negative, CCR7-positively selected cells, excluding terminally differentiated effector memory CD45RA+ cells. Clones were sequenced by immunoSEQ multiplex PCR, and TCRdb holds only the in-frame ones, with some missing. The repertoire holds hundreds of thousands of clones, approximately 96% seen once, with roughly 0.1% in the top ten. This clonotype originated in a woman in her twenties or thirties in good health. The specimen was naive CD8+ T cells sorted from blood.

The CDR3 sequence is CASSFGGYEQYF. In DNA form, the CDR3 reads TGTGCCAGTAGTTTCGGGGGCTACGAGCAGTACTTC. This rearrangement joins TRBV19 to TRBJ2-5; a possible D gene is TRBD2 (6 bases). The J call may not be correct, given that the DNA end is closer to TRBJ2-7. This CDR3 comprises 12 residues. Germline V gives CDR1 LNHDA, CDR2 SQIVND (reference sequence).